The entry that follows covers one T cell receptor beta chain sequence. This entry is derived from a study of blood T cell repertoires in COVID-19. V shed 6 bases, J shed 4 bases, and the junction held 7 bases outside the gene matches. Germline-derived CDR1 and CDR2 are MDHEN and SYDVKM. This CDR3 is built from 14 residues. Libraries were prepared by immunoSEQ multiplex PCR; TCRdb keeps only in-frame clonotypes and omits some of them. In the table there are roughly 150,000 clones, about 80% of which are singletons. This TCR came from a human donor in a cohort sampled during active COVID-19. The chain joins TRBV28 to TRBJ2-7; the match to TRBD1 covers 9 bases. The sample was peripheral blood. CDR3 sequence reads: CASRTGGVGYEQYF. The CDR3, as DNA: TGTGCCAGCAGGACAGGGGGGGTTGGGTACGAGCAGTACTTC.